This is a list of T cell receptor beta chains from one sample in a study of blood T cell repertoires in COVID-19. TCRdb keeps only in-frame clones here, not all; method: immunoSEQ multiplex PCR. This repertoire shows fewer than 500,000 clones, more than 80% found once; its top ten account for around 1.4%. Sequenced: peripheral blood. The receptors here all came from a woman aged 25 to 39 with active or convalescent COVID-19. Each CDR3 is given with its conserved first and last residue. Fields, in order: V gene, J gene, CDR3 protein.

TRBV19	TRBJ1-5	CASSAGTEGYSNQPQHF
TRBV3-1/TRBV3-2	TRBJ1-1	CASSQVGTGATEAFF
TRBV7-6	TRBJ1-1	CASSPPAGSITEAFF
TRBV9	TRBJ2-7	CASSFTVGGDYEQYF
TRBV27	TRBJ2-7	CASSPLSTGSYEQYF
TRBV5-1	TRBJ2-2	CASSERGNTGELFF
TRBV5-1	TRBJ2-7	CASSWLAGGDYEQYF
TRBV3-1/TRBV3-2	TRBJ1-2	CASSPLYGQEDYGYTF
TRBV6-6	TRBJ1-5	CASSKQGLQPQHF
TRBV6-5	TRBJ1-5	CASSYQNQPQHF
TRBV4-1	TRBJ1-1	CASSDRGIFSEAFF
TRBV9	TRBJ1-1	CASSVALELNTEAFF
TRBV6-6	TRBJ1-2	CASSYRQGLNGYTF
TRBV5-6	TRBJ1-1	CASSRGGQTTNTEAFF